Given below is one T cell receptor beta chain in context. The CDR3 spans 13 residues. Per germline, CDR1 KGHDR and CDR2 SFDVKD. Trimming cost V 9 bases and J 0 bases, with 9 bases left between them. Followed over time, Seattle patients had been enrolled while infection was active. This entry belongs to a study of blood T cell repertoires in COVID-19. The overall study: Researchers got acute and convalescent COVID-19 samples from the United States, Italy and Spain. From T cells, B-cell-depleted T cells, or PBMCs came the material, which was cDNA or gDNA.

In the original processing: Estimation of nucleated cell counts relied on the amplification of reference gene primers. This table comes from immunoSEQ multiplex PCR, and its TCRdb copy is limited to in-frame clones, with some not included. D and trimming were read from the DNA, whereas the V and J calls and clone size are those reported in that table. The sample records about 210,000 clones, around 84% being singletons. This TCR was sampled from an elderly woman with COVID-19, enrolled during active disease. The V and J genes are TRBV24-1 and TRBJ2-3, with D unresolved. Sequenced material: peripheral blood. The CDR3 sequence is CATADSSTDTQYF. DNA for the CDR3: TGTGCCACCGCAGACTCTAGCACAGATACGCAGTATTTT.